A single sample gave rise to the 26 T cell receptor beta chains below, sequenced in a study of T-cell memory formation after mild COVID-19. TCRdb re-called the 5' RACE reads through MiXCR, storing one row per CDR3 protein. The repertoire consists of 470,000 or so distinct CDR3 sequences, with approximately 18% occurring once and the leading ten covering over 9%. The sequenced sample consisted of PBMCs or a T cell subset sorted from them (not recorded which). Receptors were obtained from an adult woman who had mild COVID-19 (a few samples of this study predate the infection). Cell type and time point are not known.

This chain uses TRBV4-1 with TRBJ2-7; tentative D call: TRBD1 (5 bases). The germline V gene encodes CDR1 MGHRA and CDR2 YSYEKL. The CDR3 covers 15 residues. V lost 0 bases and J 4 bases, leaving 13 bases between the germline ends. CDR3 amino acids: CASSQDSQGQYEQYF. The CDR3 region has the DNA TGCGCCAGCAGCCAAGATAGCCAGGGTCAGTACGAGCAGTACTTC.

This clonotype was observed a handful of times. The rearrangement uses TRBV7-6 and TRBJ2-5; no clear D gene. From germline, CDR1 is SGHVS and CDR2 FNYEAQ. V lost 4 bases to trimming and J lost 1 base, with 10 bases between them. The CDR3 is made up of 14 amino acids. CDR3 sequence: CASSSWSSQETQYF. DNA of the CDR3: TGTGCCAGCAGCTCCTGGTCCAGCCAAGAGACCCAGTACTTC.

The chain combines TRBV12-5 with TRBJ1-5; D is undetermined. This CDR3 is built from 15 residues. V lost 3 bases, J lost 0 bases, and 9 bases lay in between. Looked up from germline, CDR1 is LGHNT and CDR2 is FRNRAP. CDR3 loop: CASGFPDYSNQPQHF. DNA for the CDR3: TGTGCTAGTGGTTTCCCAGACTATAGCAATCAGCCCCAGCATTTT.

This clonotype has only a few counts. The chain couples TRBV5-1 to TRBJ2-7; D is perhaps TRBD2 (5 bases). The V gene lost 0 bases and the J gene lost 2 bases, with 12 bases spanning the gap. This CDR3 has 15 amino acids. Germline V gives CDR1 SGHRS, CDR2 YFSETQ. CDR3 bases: TGCGCCAGCAGCTTGGGTAGACTATTACCCTACGAGCAGTACTTC. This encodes CASSLGRLLPYEQYF.

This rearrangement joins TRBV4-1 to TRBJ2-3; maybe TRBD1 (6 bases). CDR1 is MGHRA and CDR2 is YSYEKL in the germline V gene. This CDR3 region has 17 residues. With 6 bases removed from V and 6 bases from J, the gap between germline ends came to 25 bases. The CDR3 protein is CASSRDRTVGVPDTQYF. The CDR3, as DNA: TGCGCCAGCAGTCGAGATAGGACAGTTGGGGTCCCGGATACGCAGTATTTT.

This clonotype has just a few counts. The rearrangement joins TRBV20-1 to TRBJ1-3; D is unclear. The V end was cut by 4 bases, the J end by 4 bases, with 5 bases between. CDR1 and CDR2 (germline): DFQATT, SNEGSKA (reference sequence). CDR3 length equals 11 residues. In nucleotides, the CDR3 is TGCAGTGCTACCCGGGGAAACACCATATATTTT. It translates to CSATRGNTIYF.

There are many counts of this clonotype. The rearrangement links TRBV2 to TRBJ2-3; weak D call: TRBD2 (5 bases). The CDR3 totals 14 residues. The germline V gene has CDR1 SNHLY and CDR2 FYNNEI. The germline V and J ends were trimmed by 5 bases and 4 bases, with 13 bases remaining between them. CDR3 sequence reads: CASSWTPLSDTQYF. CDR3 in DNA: TGTGCCAGCAGTTGGACTCCTCTTTCAGATACGCAGTATTTT.

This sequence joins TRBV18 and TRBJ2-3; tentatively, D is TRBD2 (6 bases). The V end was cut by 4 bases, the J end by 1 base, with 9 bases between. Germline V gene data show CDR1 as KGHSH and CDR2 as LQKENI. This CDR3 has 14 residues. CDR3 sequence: CASSRGTGTDTQYF. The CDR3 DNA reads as TGTGCCAGCTCACGGGGGACTGGCACAGATACGCAGTATTTT.

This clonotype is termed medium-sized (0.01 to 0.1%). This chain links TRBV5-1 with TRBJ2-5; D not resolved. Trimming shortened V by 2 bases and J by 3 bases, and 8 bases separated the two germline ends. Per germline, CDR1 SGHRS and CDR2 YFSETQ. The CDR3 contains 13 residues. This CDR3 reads CASSFRAEETQYF. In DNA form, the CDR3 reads TGCGCCAGCAGCTTTAGGGCTGAAGAGACCCAGTACTTC.

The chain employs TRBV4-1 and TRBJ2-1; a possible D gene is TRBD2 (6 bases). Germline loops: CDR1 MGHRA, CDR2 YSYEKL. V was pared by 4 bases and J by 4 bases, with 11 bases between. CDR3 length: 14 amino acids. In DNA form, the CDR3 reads TGCGCCAGCAGCCCAGCGGGCGAGTACAATGAGCAGTTCTTC. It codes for CASSPAGEYNEQFF.

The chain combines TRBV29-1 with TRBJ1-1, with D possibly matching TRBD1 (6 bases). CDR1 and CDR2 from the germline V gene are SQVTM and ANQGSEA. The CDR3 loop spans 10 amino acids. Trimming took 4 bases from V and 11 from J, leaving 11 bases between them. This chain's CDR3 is CSVVGQGAFF. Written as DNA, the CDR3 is TGCAGCGTTGTGGGTCAGGGGGCTTTCTTT.

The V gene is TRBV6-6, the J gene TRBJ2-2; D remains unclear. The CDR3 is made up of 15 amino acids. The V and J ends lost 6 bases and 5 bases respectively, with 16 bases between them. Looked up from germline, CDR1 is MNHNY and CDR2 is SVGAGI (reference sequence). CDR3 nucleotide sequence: TGTGCCAGCAGGTCCGGCCCCCTCGGGACCGGGGAGCTGTTTTTT. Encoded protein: CASRSGPLGTGELFF.

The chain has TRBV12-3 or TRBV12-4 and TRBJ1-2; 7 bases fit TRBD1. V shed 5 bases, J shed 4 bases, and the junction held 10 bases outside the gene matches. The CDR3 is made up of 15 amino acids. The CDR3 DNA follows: TGTGCCAGCAGTACACCCGGGACAGCTGCCTATGGCTACACCTTC. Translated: CASSTPGTAAYGYTF.

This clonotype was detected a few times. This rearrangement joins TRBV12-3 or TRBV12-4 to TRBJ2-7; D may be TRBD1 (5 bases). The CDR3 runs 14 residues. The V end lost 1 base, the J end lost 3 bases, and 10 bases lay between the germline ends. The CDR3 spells CASSLDRRFYEQYF. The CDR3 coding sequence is TGTGCCAGCAGTTTAGACAGGAGATTCTACGAGCAGTACTTC.

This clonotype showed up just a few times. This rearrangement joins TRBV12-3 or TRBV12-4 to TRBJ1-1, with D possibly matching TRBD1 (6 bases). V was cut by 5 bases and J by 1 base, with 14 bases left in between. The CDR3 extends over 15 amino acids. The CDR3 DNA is TGTGCCAGCAGTACAGAGGGGGGCTGGAACACTGAAGCTTTCTTT. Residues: CASSTEGGWNTEAFF.

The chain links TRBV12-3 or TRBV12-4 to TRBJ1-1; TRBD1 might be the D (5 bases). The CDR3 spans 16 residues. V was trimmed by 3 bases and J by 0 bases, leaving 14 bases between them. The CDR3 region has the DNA TGTGCCAGCAGTTTTGGGCAGGGAGTAATGAACACTGAAGCTTTCTTT. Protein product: CASSFGQGVMNTEAFF.

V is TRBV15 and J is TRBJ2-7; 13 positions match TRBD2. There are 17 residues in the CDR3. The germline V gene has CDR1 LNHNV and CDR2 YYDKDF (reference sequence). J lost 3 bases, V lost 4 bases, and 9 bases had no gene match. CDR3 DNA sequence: TGTGCCACCAGCACCCGGACTAGCGGGAGATTTAACTACGAGCAGTACTTC. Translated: CATSTRTSGRFNYEQYF.

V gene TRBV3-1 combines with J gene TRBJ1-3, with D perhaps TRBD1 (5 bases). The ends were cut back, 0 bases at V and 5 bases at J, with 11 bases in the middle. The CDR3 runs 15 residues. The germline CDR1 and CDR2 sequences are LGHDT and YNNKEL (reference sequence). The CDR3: CASSQDYQGRNTIYF. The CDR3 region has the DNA TGTGCCAGCAGCCAAGATTACCAGGGAAGAAACACCATATATTTT.

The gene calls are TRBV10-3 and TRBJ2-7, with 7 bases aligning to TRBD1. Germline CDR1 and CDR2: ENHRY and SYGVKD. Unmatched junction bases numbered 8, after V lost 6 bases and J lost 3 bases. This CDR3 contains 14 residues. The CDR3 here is CAISSPGQLYEQYF. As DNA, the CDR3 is TGTGCCATCAGCTCCCCGGGACAGCTCTACGAGCAGTACTTC.

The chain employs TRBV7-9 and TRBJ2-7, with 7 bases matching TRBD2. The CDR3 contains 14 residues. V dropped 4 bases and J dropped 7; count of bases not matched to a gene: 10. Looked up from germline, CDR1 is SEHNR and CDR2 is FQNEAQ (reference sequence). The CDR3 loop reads CASSSTSESREQYF. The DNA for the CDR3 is TGTGCCAGCAGCTCTACTAGCGAGTCGCGTGAGCAGTACTTC.

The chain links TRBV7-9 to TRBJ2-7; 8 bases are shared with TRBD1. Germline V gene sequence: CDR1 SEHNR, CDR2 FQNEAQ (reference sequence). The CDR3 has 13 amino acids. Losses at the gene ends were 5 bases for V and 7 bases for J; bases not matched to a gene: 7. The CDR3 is CASSRTGTLEQYF. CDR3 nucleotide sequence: TGTGCCAGCAGCCGGACAGGGACCTTGGAGCAGTACTTC.

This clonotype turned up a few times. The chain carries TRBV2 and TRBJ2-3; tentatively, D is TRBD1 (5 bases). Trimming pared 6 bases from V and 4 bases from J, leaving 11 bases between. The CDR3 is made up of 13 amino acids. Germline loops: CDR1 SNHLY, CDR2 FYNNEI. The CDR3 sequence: CASRETVADTQYF. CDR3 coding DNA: TGTGCCAGCAGAGAGACAGTCGCAGATACGCAGTATTTT.

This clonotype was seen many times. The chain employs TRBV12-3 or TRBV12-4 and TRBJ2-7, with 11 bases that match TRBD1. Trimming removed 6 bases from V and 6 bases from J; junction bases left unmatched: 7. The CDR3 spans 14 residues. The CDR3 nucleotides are TGTGCCAGCAGCTACGAAGGACAGGGGGCCGAGCAGTACTTC. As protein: CASSYEGQGAEQYF.

The CDR3 here is CASSPGRVIYEQYF. CDR3 DNA: TGTGCCAGCTCACCGGGCCGGGTGATCTACGAGCAGTACTTC. The genes are TRBV18 and TRBJ2-7; D is ambiguous. Germline V lookup: CDR1 KGHSH, CDR2 LQKENI. The germline V and J ends were trimmed by 3 bases and 3 bases, with 12 bases remaining between them. There are 14 residues in the CDR3.

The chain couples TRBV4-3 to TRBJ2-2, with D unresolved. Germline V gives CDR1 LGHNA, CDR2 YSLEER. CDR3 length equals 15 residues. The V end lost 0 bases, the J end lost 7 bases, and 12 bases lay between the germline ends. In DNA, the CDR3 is TGCGCCAGCAGCCAAGATGCTTTACTACGCGGGGAGCTGTTTTTT. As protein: CASSQDALLRGELFF.

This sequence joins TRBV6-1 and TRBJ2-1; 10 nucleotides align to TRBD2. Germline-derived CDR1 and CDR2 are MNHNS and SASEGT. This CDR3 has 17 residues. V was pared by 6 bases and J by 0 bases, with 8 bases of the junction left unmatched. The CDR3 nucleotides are TGTGCCAGCAGGTGGCTAGCGGGAGCCAGCTCCTACAATGAGCAGTTCTTC. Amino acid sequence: CASRWLAGASSYNEQFF.